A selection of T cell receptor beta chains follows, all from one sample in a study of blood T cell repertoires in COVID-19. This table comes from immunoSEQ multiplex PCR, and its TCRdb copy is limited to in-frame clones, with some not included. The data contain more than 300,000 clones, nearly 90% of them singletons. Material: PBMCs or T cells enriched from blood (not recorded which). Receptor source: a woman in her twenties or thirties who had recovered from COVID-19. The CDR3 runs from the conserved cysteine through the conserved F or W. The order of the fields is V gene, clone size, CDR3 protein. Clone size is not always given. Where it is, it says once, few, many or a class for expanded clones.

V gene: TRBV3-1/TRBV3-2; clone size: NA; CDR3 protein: CASSLSKTYRGRNYGYTF
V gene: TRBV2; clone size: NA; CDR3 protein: CASTYRGLGNTIYF
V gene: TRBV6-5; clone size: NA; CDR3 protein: CASSYGVGNQPQHF
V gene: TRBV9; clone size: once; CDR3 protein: CASSLLAGGSYNEQFF
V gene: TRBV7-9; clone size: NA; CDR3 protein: CASSLSGVGEQFF
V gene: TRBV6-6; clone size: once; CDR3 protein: CASSYPGTAGNTIYF
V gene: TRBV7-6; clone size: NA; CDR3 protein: CASSLGWGARELFF
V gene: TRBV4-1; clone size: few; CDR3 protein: CASSQEGQGNYGYTF
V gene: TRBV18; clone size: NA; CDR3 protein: CASSPPSGEGNSNQPQHF
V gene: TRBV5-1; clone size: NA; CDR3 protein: CASSQKGQFSGNTIYF
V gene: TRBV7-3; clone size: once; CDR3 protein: CASSSLPGGEAFF
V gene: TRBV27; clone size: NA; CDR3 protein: CASSRGGDYGYTF
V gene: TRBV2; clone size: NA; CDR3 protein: CASSGVGTASGALFF
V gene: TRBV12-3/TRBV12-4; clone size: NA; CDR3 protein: CASSLSEADTQYF
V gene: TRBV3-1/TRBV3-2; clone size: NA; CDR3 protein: CASSRGGVGPRGYTF
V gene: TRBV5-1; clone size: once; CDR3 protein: CASSLAPGQGEKLFF
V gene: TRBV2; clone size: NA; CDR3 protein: CASSAQGQLNYGYTF
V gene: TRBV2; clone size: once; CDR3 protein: CASSEEGVQPQHF
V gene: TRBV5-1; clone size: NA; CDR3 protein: CASRGDTDYGYTF
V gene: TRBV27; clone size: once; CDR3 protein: CASSFSGRGDQPQHF
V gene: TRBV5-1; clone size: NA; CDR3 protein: CASSSHPTGTLSYNEQFF
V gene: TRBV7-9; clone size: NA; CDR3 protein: CASSSTVPEAFF
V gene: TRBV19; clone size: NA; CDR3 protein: CASSEPGVPGANVLTF
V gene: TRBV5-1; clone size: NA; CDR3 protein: CASQTSGGSYEQYF
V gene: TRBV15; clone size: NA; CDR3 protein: CATSSPSREFNYGYTF
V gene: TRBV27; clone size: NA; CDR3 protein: CASSSAWFKGQGNGYTF
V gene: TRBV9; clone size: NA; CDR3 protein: CASSVESLNTEAFF
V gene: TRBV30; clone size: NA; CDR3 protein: CAWRTSGTAGYTF
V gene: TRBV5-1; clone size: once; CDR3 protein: CASSISGGAAETQYF
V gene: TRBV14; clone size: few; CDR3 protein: CASSRQHYGYTF
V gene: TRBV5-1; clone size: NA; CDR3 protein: CASKDAGAGSNEKLFF
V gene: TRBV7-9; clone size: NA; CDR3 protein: CASSLLQERLFF
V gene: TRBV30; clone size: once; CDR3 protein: CAWTPLKTANTEAFF
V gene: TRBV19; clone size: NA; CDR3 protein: CASSITGPYEQYF
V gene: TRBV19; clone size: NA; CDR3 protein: CASSHARLTTNEKLFF
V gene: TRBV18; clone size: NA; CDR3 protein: CASSQDRNYGYTF
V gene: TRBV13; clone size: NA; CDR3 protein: CASSSNRGGDEQYF
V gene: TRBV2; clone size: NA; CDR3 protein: CASIWDSNSNYGYTF
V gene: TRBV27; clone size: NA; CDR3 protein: CASRQGQYNQPQHF
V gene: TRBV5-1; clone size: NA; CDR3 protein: CASSSLAGAWDNEQFF
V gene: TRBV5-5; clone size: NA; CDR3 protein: CASSYDYQGRFGYTF
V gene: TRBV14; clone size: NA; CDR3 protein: CASKLTDTQYF
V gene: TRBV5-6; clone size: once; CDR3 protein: CASSLEVAGNTEAFF
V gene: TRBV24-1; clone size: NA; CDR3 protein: CATSETGQDGYTF
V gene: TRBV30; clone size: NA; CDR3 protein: CAWSDGSRQYF
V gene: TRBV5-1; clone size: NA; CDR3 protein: CASSPGAGGLAKNIQYF
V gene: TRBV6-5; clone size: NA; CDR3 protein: CASETSGGGDTQYF
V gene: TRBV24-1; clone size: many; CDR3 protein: CAIPSWAANQPQHF
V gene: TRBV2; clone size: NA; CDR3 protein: CASSEAPGTNEKLFF
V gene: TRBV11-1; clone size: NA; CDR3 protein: CASSQEPGLPHNEQFF
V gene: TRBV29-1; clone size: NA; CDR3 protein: CSVGLGGSGNTIYF
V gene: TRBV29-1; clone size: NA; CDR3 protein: CSVEAPVDYGYTF